Sequencing of this T cell receptor (beta chain) was carried out in a study of T-cell reconstitution after alpha-beta-depleted transplantation in children. Unique molecular identifiers tagged the TCRbeta library. One entry per CDR3 protein results from TCRdb running MiXCR on the PCR reads. Of hundreds of thousands of distinct CDR3 sequences listed, 10% to 15% are singletons. Looked up from germline, CDR1 is SGHVS and CDR2 is FNYEAQ. CDR3 length equals 15 residues. V lost 5 bases, J lost 4 bases, and 7 bases stayed unmatched. The sequence was collected from a male patient under 18 who had a stem cell transplant for acute myeloid leukemia, so the T cells may come from the graft donor. The chain uses TRBV7-6 and TRBJ2-7, with 11 bases identical to TRBD1. The sample was PBMCs, mostly from graft donor cells, taken 360 days after TCRalphabeta/CD19-depleted stem cell transplant. CDR3 in amino acids: CASSIRDRGIYEQYF. Here the CDR3 DNA reads TGTGCCAGCAGCATCCGGGACAGGGGGATATACGAGCAGTACTTC. Full variable domain (missing parts from reference TRBV7-6 and TRBJ2-7): GAGVSQSPRYKVTKRGQDVALRCDPISGHVSLYWYRQALGQGPEFLTYFNYEAQQDKSGLPNDRFSAERPEGSISTLTIQRTEQRDSAMYRCASSIRDRGIYEQYFGPGTRLTVT.